A selection of T cell receptor beta chains follows, all from one sample in a study of shared clonotypes between healthy human individuals. The repertoire was sequenced with immunoSEQ multiplex PCR; TCRdb's copy has only in-frame clones and lacks some. This table has 2 million to 2.5 million clones, 85% to 95% appearing once. Sequenced input: naive CD4+ T cells from PBMCs. All receptors derive from a man aged 18 to 35 in good health. Some clones in this sample may be carry-over from other donors' samples. The CDR3 runs from the conserved cysteine through the conserved F or W. D genes are given only for firm matches. A row's size may be missing; if present it is once, few, many or a size class.

TRBD2	TRBV28	.	TRBJ2-1	TGTGCCAGCAGTCTCCGCCCTAGCGGGAGGTTCGATGATGAGCAGTTCTTC	CASSLRPSGRFDDEQFF
TRBD1	TRBV5-1	.	TRBJ1-2	TGCGCCAGCAGCCCCCAAGCCGGGACAGGGGGCGTCTATGGCTACACCTTC	CASSPQAGTGGVYGYTF
.	TRBV4-1	.	TRBJ2-1	TGCGCCAGCAGCCAAGAATACGGACAAGGCCCCTACAATGAGCAGTTCTTC	CASSQEYGQGPYNEQFF
.	TRBV2	few	TRBJ1-1	TGTGCCAGCGTAGACAGTTACACTGAAGCTTTCTTT	CASVDSYTEAFF
TRBD2	TRBV7-3	.	TRBJ2-1	TGTGCCAGCAGCTTAGAGACTAGCGAGGGGGAGCAGTTCTTC	CASSLETSEGEQFF
TRBD2	TRBV9	.	TRBJ2-1	TGTGCCAGCAGCGTAGAGGGACTAGCGGGCAATGAGCAGTTCTTC	CASSVEGLAGNEQFF
.	TRBV7-9	.	TRBJ2-3	TGTGCCAGCAGCTTAGCGTTTCAGCCCACAGATACGCAGTATTTT	CASSLAFQPTDTQYF
TRBD1	TRBV28	.	TRBJ1-1	TGTGCCAGCAGTTTAACAGGGGGCAGGAGCACTGAAGCTTTCTTT	CASSLTGGRSTEAFF
.	TRBV27	.	TRBJ1-3	TGTGCCAGCAGTTTAAAGGGGGGCTCTGGAAACACCATATATTTT	CASSLKGGSGNTIYF
.	TRBV5-1	.	TRBJ1-4	TGCGCCAGCAGCCCAGGAAGCAGGGTGAACGAAAAACTGTTTTTT	CASSPGSRVNEKLFF
.	TRBV7-9	.	TRBJ1-3	TGTGCCAGCAGCCCCGGGGGGTTTATATCCGACACCATATATTTT	CASSPGGFISDTIYF
.	TRBV5-1	.	TRBJ2-7	TGCGCCAGCAGCTGGGGACCCCCGAGGTCGACCGAGCAGTACTTC	CASSWGPPRSTEQYF
.	TRBV6-5	.	TRBJ1-1	TGTGCCAGCAGTTACCTGGCGAAGGGCACTGAAGCTTTCTTT	CASSYLAKGTEAFF
TRBD1	TRBV7-2	.	TRBJ1-2	TGTGCCAGCAGCCCGGGGACAGCCTATAACTATGGCTACACCTTC	CASSPGTAYNYGYTF
.	TRBV4-2	.	TRBJ2-1	TGTGCCAGCAGCCAAGATCGTGGAGGGATCTATGAGCAGTTCTTC	CASSQDRGGIYEQFF
.	TRBV28	once	TRBJ2-5	TGTGCCAGCAGCAGCAAACCATGGACCCAGTACTTC	CASSSKPWTQYF
.	TRBV28	.	TRBJ1-1	TGTGCCAGCAGTTTAGGGGGGGTTAGGATTGAAGCTTTCTTT	CASSLGGVRIEAFF
.	TRBV11-2	once	TRBJ1-1	TGTGCCAGCTCTCTCTACATGAACACTGAAGCTTTCTTT	CASSLYMNTEAFF
.	TRBV6-5	.	TRBJ2-5	TGTGCCAGCAGCGGGACCGCCCCAGAGACCCAGTACTTC	CASSGTAPETQYF
.	TRBV27	.	TRBJ1-2	TGTGCCAGCAGTTTATCGATGGGTGCAGGGATTGATTATGGCTACACCTTC	CASSLSMGAGIDYGYTF
.	TRBV28	.	TRBJ2-7	TGTGCCAGCAGCCGGGGCGGGGGACAACAATACGAGCAGTACTTC	CASSRGGGQQYEQYF
TRBD1	TRBV7-6	.	TRBJ1-3	TGTGCCAGCAGCTTAGGACAGGGATCTGGAAACACCATATATTTT	CASSLGQGSGNTIYF
.	TRBV7-8	once	TRBJ2-7	TGTGCCAGCAGCTTAGGCGGCCCCCCCCTCGAGCAGTACTTC	CASSLGGPPLEQYF
.	TRBV18	.	TRBJ1-2	TGTGCCAGCTCACCGAATCGACAGGCTGATGGCTATGGCTACACCTTC	CASSPNRQADGYGYTF
.	TRBV7-3	once	TRBJ2-1	TGTGCCAGCAGCGGACCGGGACACCCGTACAATGAGCAGTTCTTC	CASSGPGHPYNEQFF
TRBD1	TRBV9	.	TRBJ2-7	TGTGCCAGCAGCGTAGGGGACAGGGTCTACGAGCAGTACTTC	CASSVGDRVYEQYF
.	TRBV29-1	.	TRBJ2-1	TGCAGCGCCACGGACCAAAGCTCCTACAATGAGCAGTTCTTC	CSATDQSSYNEQFF
.	TRBV4-1	.	TRBJ2-2	TGCGCCAGCAGCCACGAAGGACAGCTAAACACCGGGGAGCTGTTTTTT	CASSHEGQLNTGELFF
.	TRBV12-5	.	TRBJ1-3	TGTGCTAGTGGTTCCGACGGAAACACCATATATTTT	CASGSDGNTIYF
TRBD2	TRBV5-1	.	TRBJ2-1	TGCGCCAGCAGAATCCTAGCGGGAGCGGGTGAGCAGTTCTTC	CASRILAGAGEQFF
.	TRBV19	.	TRBJ1-4	TGTGCCAGTAGTACAACCACCCTTGGGGGGAGCCCGAGGACTAATGAAAAACTGTTTTTT	CASSTTTLGGSPRTNEKLFF
.	TRBV28	.	TRBJ2-3	TGTGCCAGCAGTCTCAGCGCCTATTTAAATCCGGATACGCAGTATTTT	CASSLSAYLNPDTQYF
.	TRBV11-2	.	TRBJ1-1	TGTGCCAGCAGCTTAGAAGTGGGGGATTGGGGCTTTGAAGCTTTCTTT	CASSLEVGDWGFEAFF
.	TRBV7-8	few	TRBJ1-2	TGTGCCAGCAGCTTCAGGGACGATTATGGCTACACCTTC	CASSFRDDYGYTF
TRBD1	TRBV5-4	.	TRBJ1-1	TGTGCCAGCAGCCATCGACAGGGAATGAACACTGAAGCTTTCTTT	CASSHRQGMNTEAFF
.	TRBV6-5	.	TRBJ2-5	TGTGCCAGCCAGGAGGGCTCCCTTCAAGAGACCCAGTACTTC	CASQEGSLQETQYF
TRBD1	TRBV7-2	once	TRBJ1-1	TGTGCCAGCAGCTGGGGACAGGGTACTGAAGCTTTCTTT	CASSWGQGTEAFF
TRBD2	TRBV5-1	.	TRBJ2-1	TGCGCCAGCAGCGGGACTAGCGGTTCCTACAATGAGCAGTTCTTC	CASSGTSGSYNEQFF
TRBD1	TRBV5-1	.	TRBJ2-7	TGCGCCAGCAGCCGCGGGACAGGGGAGGGCGAGCAGTACTTC	CASSRGTGEGEQYF
.	TRBV21-1	.	TRBJ2-1	TGTGCCAGCAGCCGGCGACTAGCGGCGACCTACAATGAGCAGTTCTTC	CASSRRLAATYNEQFF
.	TRBV5-4	.	TRBJ1-1	TGTGCCAGCAGCTTGGGTCGGCAGACGAACACTGAAGCTTTCTTT	CASSLGRQTNTEAFF
.	TRBV4-1	.	TRBJ1-6	TGCGCCAGCAGCCAAGATGACAGGAATTCACCCCTCCACTTT	CASSQDDRNSPLHF
.	TRBV28	few	TRBJ1-3	TGTGCCAGCGGCCATGGTGCGGAGGGAAACACCATATATTTT	CASGHGAEGNTIYF
TRBD1	TRBV5-1	.	TRBJ2-7	TGCGCCAGCATATTACAACCGGGACAGGGCTCCTACGAGCAGTACTTC	CASILQPGQGSYEQYF
.	TRBV12-5	.	TRBJ1-2	TGTGCTAGTGGTTTGAATAATCAGGTTGGCTACACCTTC	CASGLNNQVGYTF